This T cell receptor beta chain was sequenced during a study of cytomegalovirus exposure and HLA in healthy donors (dated by TCRdb to about 2017). Background on the whole study: According to an earlier analysis of a few hundred of the donors, 150 million to 200 million T cells yielded 117 million unique TCR beta sequences and more than 250 Gb of sequence data. Every discovery cohort repertoire had been produced on one sequencing platform. Typing coverage varied by locus: about 620-640 donors for A, B, C, DRB1 and DQB1; roughly 560 for DQA1; approximately 570 for DPA1; around 490 for DPB1. Both class I and class II loci were covered by HLA typing, at four-digit resolution. The later analysis used no new phenotypic data to find candidate immune exposures, relying instead on TCR beta sequences and their occurrence across donors. In a later genetic analysis, genome-wide SNP genotypes for about 65% of the 666 donors were used, and that subset was treated as a discovery cohort. Of the roughly 400 genotyped donors, approximately 83% fell in the genetic ancestry cluster associated with self-reported Caucasian donors. Across around 400 genotyped donors of the cohort, an average of about 200,000 unique TCR beta nucleotide sequences per donor were sequenced, and approximately 17% of those sequences were non-productive. In a later analysis, previously published TCR beta repertoires from 670 or so donors were re-analyzed and high-resolution HLA genotyping was added so that TCR occurrence patterns could be studied. High-throughput TCR immunosequencing, statistical association of individual TCRs with disease status, and machine learning were combined to predict cytomegalovirus infection status. About 330 gigabases of sequencing data and 75 million to 85 million unique TCR sequences made up an early release that covered nearly 650 HLA-typed donors. To decide whether each TCR beta V gene segment behaved as functional or pseudogenic, an earlier analysis of nearly 600 of the donors relied on high-throughput TCR beta sequencing. The study aimed to test whether cataloging public T cell receptors could reveal signatures of past pathogen exposure. Using immunosequencing, the study profiled T cell repertoires from about 650 subjects and related those repertoires to cytomegalovirus serostatus. Alongside the repertoire data, information on donor age, sex, ethnicity and CMV serostatus was compiled. A separate validation cohort of roughly 130 different subjects was used in addition to the roughly 670-subject first cohort. Roughly 5 DR-DQ haplotypes were treated as single units for association and clustering because of strong linkage in the cohort.

This clone showed up just a few times. The target of this receptor is not known. There are no base qualities to consult, and no much larger clone falls within one base. Results the study describes overall, beyond this receptor: Most CMV-associated TCR beta chains appeared to be HLA-restricted in a later analysis, and the HLA associations seemed to be driven largely by CMV exposure. In vitro tests confirmed that a few of the cytomegalovirus-associated TCR beta chains recognize cytomegalovirus antigens. An earlier analysis of approximately 530 of the donors showed that most TCR beta V segments appeared in productive rearrangements either about 87% or about 30% of the time, which broadly matched IMGT annotations. A further reported finding was that TCR beta sequences accurately predicted the HLA-A and HLA-B alleles for most subjects in the first cohort. A later genetic analysis reported fewer N-insertions in productive TCRs among donors in an Asian-associated ancestry cluster than the roughly 620-donor mean. A total of 150 to 200 TCR beta chains were listed by the study as associated with cytomegalovirus. The authors suggested that the approach could potentially be generalized to other disease states and immunological phenotypes. Only TCR beta chains were sequenced in this cohort, and the absence of alpha or paired-chain data limited detectable features. Because HLA typing was unavailable for some donors at each locus, only the typed subset was used in association tests. Correlated functional status among segregating V segments might be attributable to linkage disequilibrium, but an unknown experimental factor could not be ruled out. Presence/absence analyses assumed roughly uniform sequencing depth across donors, an assumption that may not hold. In a later analysis, HLA-associated TCR beta chains showed more clonal expansion and lower generation probabilities than non-associated chains that were equally common. At a false discovery rate of 0.05, a later analysis linked approximately 18,000 TCR beta sequences to specific HLA alleles. Some IMGT-functional V segments, including TRBV6-2 and TRBV6-3, could not be told apart with the 87-base-pair reads, so those segments were excluded. In a later analysis, several top co-occurrence clusters were reported to appear linked to parvovirus B19, influenza, CMV and Epstein-Barr virus. The only immune exposure information available for the cohort was CMV serostatus. The classifier was reported to diagnose cytomegalovirus status with high specificity and sensitivity in both the original cohort and the validation cohort. Across donors, most TCR sequences were observed very rarely, whereas some public TCRs were present in many individuals. Because counts were too low, 15 to 20 rarely observed V segments, including chromosome 9 orphons, were left out of the earlier analysis of 587 of the donors. In a later genetic analysis, a missense DCLRE1C variant was associated with V-gene and J-gene trimming of TCR beta chains, and the association was replicated in an independent cohort. Assigning TCR associations to individual alleles was difficult when HLA alleles, especially DR and DQ, strongly co-occurred. The sequencing pipeline was judged likely to have produced a cluster of highly shared sequence variants as a technical artifact. In a later analysis, the rate of TCR association differed among HLA loci, with DRB1 alleles having the most associated TCRs and HLA-C alleles having the fewest.

In total, roughly 710 healthy bone marrow donors made up the cohort. All cohort members were sampled while nominally healthy, although unrecorded immune exposures were likely present. The donor was CMV seropositive and was included in the group of 289 seropositive cohort members. A peripheral blood sample was provided by each donor, and peripheral blood mononuclear cells were used for TCR beta sequencing. The Qiagen DNeasy Blood Extraction Kit was used to extract genomic DNA from the blood cell samples. Trimming at the junction amounts to 4 bases on V and 9 bases on J, and the germline ends lie 19 bases apart. The CDR3 sequence holds 16 residues, the cysteine and phenylalanine included. Only the CDR3 region is kept as DNA, spanning 48 bases read in frame from base 1. According to the germline V gene (reference sequence), CDR1 reads SEHNR and CDR2 reads FQNEAQ. The method was the immunoSEQ multiplex PCR assay. For the multiplex PCR, a mixture combining 60 forward primers for TCR Vbeta segments and 13 reverse primers for TCR Jbeta segments was used. The CDR3 region of rearranged TCR beta genes was amplified from genomic DNA with a multiplex PCR assay. Amplified TCR beta libraries were sequenced as 87-base-pair reads on the Illumina HiSeq System. Regarding the original processing steps: In a later analysis, around 80 million unique TCR beta chains were counted across the 666 repertoires, and roughly 11 million of these chains were shared by at least two donors. To remove PCR and sequencing errors, raw reads were error-corrected and collapsed into unique sequences using a nearest-neighbor algorithm that merged closely related sequences. Alignment of CDR3 sequences to IMGT reference sequences was used to assign V, D and J gene segments. Each retained sequence needed at least a six-nucleotide match to both a V gene segment and a J gene segment. A rearrangement was called productive if the CDR3 had no stop codons and remained in frame with V and J, and every other rearrangement was called non-productive. Following IMGT convention, CDR3 was defined as the stretch from the second conserved V-encoded cysteine to the conserved J-encoded phenylalanine. In an earlier analysis of around 640 of the donors, sequences lacking an unambiguous match to a single V gene segment were excluded. In an earlier analysis of around 600 of the donors, V segments were called functional above 56.7% productive rearrangements and were called segregating when the between-donor standard deviation exceeded 5%. A statistical classification framework was developed to diagnose cytomegalovirus status using the catalog of TCR beta chain sequences. In a later analysis, V and J genes were assigned by comparing TCR nucleotide sequences against IMGT/GENE-DB human TR gene sequences. In a later analysis, CDR3 sequences and most-parsimonious VDJ recombination scenarios were assigned using the TCRdist pipeline. In a later analysis, each TCR beta chain was defined by its CDR3 amino acid sequence together with its V-gene family, and reads lacking a unique V-gene family were excluded. A later analysis removed 550 to 700 highly shared, low-generation-probability nucleotide sequences to deal with suspected cross-contamination and a sequencing artifact. For each public chain, a later analysis derived a clonal expansion index from normalized ranks of inferred template counts within each repertoire. A later analysis computed generation probabilities with a VDJ recombination model fitted to out-of-frame rearrangements, and checked the results against IGoR. In a later analysis, hypergeometric tests were used to score TCR-TCR, TCR-HLA and TCR-CMV co-occurrence, with a repertoire-size bias correction applied to TCR pairs. In a later analysis, false discovery rates were estimated by permuting HLA or CMV assignments 20 times. A later analysis grouped co-occurring TCRs with DBSCAN, adding TCRdist sequence similarity when clustering within HLA-allele-positive subsets. Co-occurrence clustering excluded repertoires with fewer than 30,000 or more than 120,000 public chains, plus five with anomalous nucleotide sharing. TCRdb took over this immuneACCESS table, retaining in-frame rearrangements with V and J assigned. Such tables are incomplete; in checked studies, under half of the missing clones stem from an unresolved V gene, and the remainder is unexplained. V and J calls and clone size are copied from that table; D and trimming were computed from the DNA. In all, the sample holds some 120,000 clones, and 55% to 75% of those were seen once. The top ten clonotypes cover roughly 10% of the sample.

This chain joins TRBV7-9 to TRBJ1-6; the D gene is perhaps TRBD1, from 5 matching bases. This TCR was recovered from a woman aged 40 to 50 in good health and CMV-seropositive. Sequenced: PBMCs. CDR3 reads: CASSYLTDSYGSPLHF. DNA sequence: TGTGCCAGCAGCTACCTCACAGACAGCTACGGTTCACCCCTCCACTTT.